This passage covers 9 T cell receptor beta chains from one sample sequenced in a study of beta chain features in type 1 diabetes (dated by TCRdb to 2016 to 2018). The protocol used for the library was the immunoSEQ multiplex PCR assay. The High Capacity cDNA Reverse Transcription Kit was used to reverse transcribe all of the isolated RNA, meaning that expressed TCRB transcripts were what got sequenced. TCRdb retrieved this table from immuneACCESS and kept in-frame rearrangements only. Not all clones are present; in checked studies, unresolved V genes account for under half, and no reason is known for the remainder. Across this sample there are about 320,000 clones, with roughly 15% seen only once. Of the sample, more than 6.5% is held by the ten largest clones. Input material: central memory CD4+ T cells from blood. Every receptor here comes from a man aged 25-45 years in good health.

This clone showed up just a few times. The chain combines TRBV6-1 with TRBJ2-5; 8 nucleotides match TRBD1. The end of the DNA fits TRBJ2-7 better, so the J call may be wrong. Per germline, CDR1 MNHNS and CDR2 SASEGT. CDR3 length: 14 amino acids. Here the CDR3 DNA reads TGTGCCAGCAGTAGGACAGGGTCTACCTACGAGCAGTACTTC. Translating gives CASSRTGSTYEQYF.

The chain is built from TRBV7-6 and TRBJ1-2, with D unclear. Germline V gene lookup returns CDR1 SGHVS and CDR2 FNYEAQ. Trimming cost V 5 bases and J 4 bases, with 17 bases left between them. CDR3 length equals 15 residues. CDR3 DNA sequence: TGTGCCAGCAGCCCCCGGTCTCGAGAGATCTATGGCTACACCTTC. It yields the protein CASSPRSREIYGYTF.

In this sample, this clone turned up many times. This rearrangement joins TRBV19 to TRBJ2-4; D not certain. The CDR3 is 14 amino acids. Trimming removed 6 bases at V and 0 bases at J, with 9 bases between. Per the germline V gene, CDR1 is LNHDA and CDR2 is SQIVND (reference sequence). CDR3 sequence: CASRDGLAKNIQYF. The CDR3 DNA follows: TGTGCCAGTAGAGACGGGCTAGCCAAAAACATTCAGTACTTC.

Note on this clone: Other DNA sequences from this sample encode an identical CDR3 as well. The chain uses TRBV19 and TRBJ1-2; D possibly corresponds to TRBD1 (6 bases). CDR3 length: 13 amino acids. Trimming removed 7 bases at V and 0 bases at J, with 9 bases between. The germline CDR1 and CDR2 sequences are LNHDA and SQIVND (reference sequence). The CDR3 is CASNREANYGYTF. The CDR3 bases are TGTGCCAGTAACAGGGAGGCTAACTATGGCTACACCTTC.

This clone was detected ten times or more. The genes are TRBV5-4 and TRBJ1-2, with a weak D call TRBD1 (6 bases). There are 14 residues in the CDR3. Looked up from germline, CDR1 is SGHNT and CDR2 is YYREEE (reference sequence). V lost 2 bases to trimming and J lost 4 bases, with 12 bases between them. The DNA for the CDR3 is TGTGCCAGCAGCTTAGAGGGACACAGCTATGGCTACACCTTC. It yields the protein CASSLEGHSYGYTF.

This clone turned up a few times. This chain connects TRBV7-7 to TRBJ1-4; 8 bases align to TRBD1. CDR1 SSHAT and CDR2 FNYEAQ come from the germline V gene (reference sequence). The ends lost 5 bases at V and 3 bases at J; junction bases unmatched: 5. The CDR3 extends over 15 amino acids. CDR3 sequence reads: CASSPTGQANEKLFF. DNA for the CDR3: TGTGCCAGCAGCCCAACGGGACAGGCTAATGAAAAACTGTTTTTT.

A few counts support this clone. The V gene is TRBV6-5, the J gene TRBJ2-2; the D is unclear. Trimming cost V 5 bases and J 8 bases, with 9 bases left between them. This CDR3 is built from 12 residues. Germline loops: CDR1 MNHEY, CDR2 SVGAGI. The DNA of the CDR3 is TGTGCCAGCAGTGTGGCCTCAGGGGAGCTGTTTTTT. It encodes CASSVASGELFF.

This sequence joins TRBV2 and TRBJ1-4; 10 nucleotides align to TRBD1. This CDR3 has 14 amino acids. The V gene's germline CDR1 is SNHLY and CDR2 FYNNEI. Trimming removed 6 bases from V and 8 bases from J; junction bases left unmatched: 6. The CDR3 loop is CASSRDRGLEKLFF. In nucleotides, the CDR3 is TGTGCCAGCAGCCGGGACAGGGGACTCGAAAAACTGTTTTTT.

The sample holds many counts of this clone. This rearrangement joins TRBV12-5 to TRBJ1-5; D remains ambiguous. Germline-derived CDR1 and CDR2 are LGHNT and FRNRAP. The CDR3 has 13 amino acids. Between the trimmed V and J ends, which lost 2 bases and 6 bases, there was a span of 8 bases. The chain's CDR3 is CASGLSGVQPQHF. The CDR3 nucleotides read TGTGCTAGTGGTTTGAGCGGGGTTCAGCCCCAGCATTTT.